The clone carrying this TCR beta chain was observed many times. Antigen unknown. This specimen comes from a study of Graves' ophthalmopathy and Graves' hyperthyroidism. Study information: Ophthalmopathy not arising within 18 months of follow-up defined hyperthyroidism as stable. Study findings and constraints: A roughly 81% specificity and around 89% sensitivity were achieved by a 13-signature model that separated ophthalmopathy from stable hyperthyroidism.

New diagnoses, under 2 months' duration, and ages 18 to 65 characterized the hyperthyroidism patients. Orbital computed tomography, together with clinical symptoms, serum thyroxine, TRAb and thyroid ultrasound, was used for diagnosis. RNA transcripts were the template, and TCR beta CDR3 regions were amplified from them. HTBI primers were used in a first-round RT-PCR, which preceded a second-round multiplex PCR. TCRdb processed the multiplex PCR reads anew with MiXCR; each CDR3 protein has one entry. The sample shows about 550,000 distinct CDR3 sequences, approximately 37% of them seen only once. The V end lost 0 bases, the J end lost 7 bases, and 11 bases lay between the germline ends. Germline V lookup: CDR1 SGHKS, CDR2 YYEKEE (reference sequence). The CDR3 is made up of 13 amino acids.

Sequenced: peripheral blood or thyroid tissue (not recorded which). This TCR was sampled from an adult man with Graves' hyperthyroidism. V gene TRBV5-5 combines with J gene TRBJ2-7; tentatively, D is TRBD2 (6 bases). In nucleotides, the CDR3 is TGTGCCAGCAGCTTGGCTTCCGGGAGTGAGCAGTACTTC. This sequence encodes CASSLASGSEQYF.